The rows below give T cell receptor beta chains drawn from one sample of a study of brain T cells in children with intractable seizures. Repertoires were generated with immunoSEQ multiplex PCR, while TCRdb's copy carries only in-frame clones and drops some. The repertoire includes a few hundred thousand clones, over 90% of them detected once, and 5.5% to 6% sits in the top ten. The sample here was peripheral blood, taken roughly 5 months after surgery. These receptors originate from a boy younger than two with tuberous sclerosis and intractable seizures. Both conserved end residues are trimmed from each CDR3.

j_gene,v_gene,CDR3aa
TRBJ2-7,TRBV28,ASTRRGGNSYEQY
TRBJ1-3,TRBV20-1,SARGDNTIY
TRBJ2-7,TRBV29-1,SVAPPGSYEQY
TRBJ1-1,TRBV5-4,ASSLASGRNTEAF
TRBJ2-7,TRBV3-1/TRBV3-2,ASSQDTHYEQY
TRBJ1-5,TRBV2,ASILDRNQPQH
TRBJ1-2,TRBV9,ASSVRGQGVGGYT
TRBJ2-3,TRBV29-1,SVDSRGRGLVAGRQGQY
TRBJ1-6,TRBV19,ASSRIGDLISSPLH
TRBJ1-6,TRBV9,ASSVLTGFNSPLH
TRBJ2-7,TRBV28,ASSLVSRMDEQY
TRBJ1-2,TRBV13,ASRGTRVTNYGYT
TRBJ1-2,TRBV18,ASSPPPGVDYGYT
TRBJ2-1,TRBV24-1,ATTRYNEQF
TRBJ2-1,TRBV5-1,ASSLAPPGLAGSSYNEQF
TRBJ1-3,TRBV30,AWSVRSFFGNTIY
TRBJ1-2,TRBV6-5,ASWGLLPGYT
TRBJ2-2,TRBV13,ASTRDTGELF
TRBJ2-5,TRBV2,ASSRGGETQY
TRBJ2-5,TRBV5-1,ASSSVGGEETQY
TRBJ1-6,TRBV19,ASSMGRVDNSPLH
TRBJ2-5,TRBV7-2,ASERVGETQY
TRBJ1-5,TRBV7-8,ASSPRYLDRENQPQH
TRBJ2-3,TRBV5-1,ASSLERVTDTQY
TRBJ2-1,TRBV6-5,ASRGVASNEQF
TRBJ2-4,TRBV18,ASSLGQGLAKNIQY
TRBJ2-3,TRBV7-2,ASSLTSGGAADTQY
TRBJ2-3,TRBV29-1,SVDRARDTQY
TRBJ2-1,TRBV2,ASSRDRPTNEQF
TRBJ2-1,TRBV11-3,ASSLDGTSGSANNEQF
TRBJ2-7,TRBV9,ASSVGINSYEQY
TRBJ2-5,TRBV19,ASSSGKETQY
TRBJ1-1,TRBV12-3/TRBV12-4,ASSLRGGHGAF
TRBJ2-3,TRBV4-1,ASSQDTSGTDTQY
TRBJ2-1,TRBV2,ASSGWTSGRSSYNEQF
TRBJ1-2,TRBV7-9,ASSYPDRDYGYT
TRBJ2-2,TRBV6-5,ASSYSLGSGELF
TRBJ2-1,TRBV24-1,ATSETGTGIPNEQF
TRBJ2-3,TRBV7-9,ASSPPGTGGTDTQY
TRBJ2-3,TRBV2,ASRTGVEDTQY
TRBJ2-7,TRBV19,ASGTPGDEQY
TRBJ2-1,TRBV5-4,ASSLGGLVVYNEQF
TRBJ1-1,TRBV6-5,ASRDYTEAF
TRBJ1-2,TRBV15,ATSRGQGTYGYT
TRBJ1-4,TRBV9,ASGRAYEKLF
TRBJ2-1,TRBV29-1,SVEVATSGRDEQF
TRBJ1-3,TRBV13,ASSFHDRGNTIY
TRBJ2-1,TRBV29-1,SAGDSYNEQF
TRBJ2-3,TRBV12-3/TRBV12-4,ASSQNPDTQY
TRBJ1-5,TRBV30,AWGDGNQPQH
TRBJ2-1,TRBV6-4,ASSDSPISGRAKLYNEQF
TRBJ2-7,TRBV5-6,ASSLRDTYEQY
TRBJ1-2,TRBV5-1,ASSLAGFANYGYT
TRBJ1-2,TRBV4-2,ASKRDTYGYT
TRBJ2-1,TRBV19,ASSIGLAGGWGEQF